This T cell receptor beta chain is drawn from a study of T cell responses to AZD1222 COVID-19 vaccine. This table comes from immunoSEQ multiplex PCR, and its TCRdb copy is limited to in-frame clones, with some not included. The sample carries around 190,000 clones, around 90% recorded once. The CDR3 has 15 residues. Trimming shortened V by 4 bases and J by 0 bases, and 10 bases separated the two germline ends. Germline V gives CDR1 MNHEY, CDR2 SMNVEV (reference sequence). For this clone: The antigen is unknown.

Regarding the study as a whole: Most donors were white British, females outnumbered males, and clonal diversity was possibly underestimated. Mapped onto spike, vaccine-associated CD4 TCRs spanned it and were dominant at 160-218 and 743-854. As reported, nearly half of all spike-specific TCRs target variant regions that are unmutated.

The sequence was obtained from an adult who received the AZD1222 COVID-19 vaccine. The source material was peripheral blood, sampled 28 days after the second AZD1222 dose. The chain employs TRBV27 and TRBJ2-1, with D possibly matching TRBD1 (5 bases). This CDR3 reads CASSSDSYSYNEQFF. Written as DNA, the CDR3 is TGTGCCAGCAGTTCCGACAGCTACTCCTACAATGAGCAGTTCTTC.